The sample holds many counts of the clone carrying this TCR beta chain. The antigen is unknown. Germline V gene data show CDR1 as SEHNR and CDR2 as FQNEAQ (reference sequence). Unmatched junction bases numbered 13, after V lost 7 bases and J lost 3 bases. The CDR3 runs 17 residues. The data stem from a study of early T cells in non-severe SARS-CoV-2 infection. Study overall: Sequenced bulk RNA came from whole blood that was unsorted, and chains were unpaired. Broader study findings: Matching with VDJdb favored anti-spike CD8 responses (missing private and CD4 specificities).

Unique molecular identifiers (one per individual cDNA molecule) were attached. From the 5' RACE reads, TCRdb called clonotypes with MiXCR, one entry per CDR3 protein. The sample consists of more than 45,000 distinct CDR3 sequences, approximately 5.6% of them appearing once. The sequencing sample was made of whole blood. The clonotype originates from an adult who was a healthcare worker with PCR-confirmed SARS-CoV-2 infection or an uninfected control (not recorded which). The chain couples TRBV7-9 to TRBJ2-1; 9 nucleotides align to TRBD2. The CDR3 sequence is CASTEERGDPFYNEQFF. In DNA form, the CDR3 reads TGTGCCAGCACCGAAGAGCGGGGGGACCCCTTCTACAATGAGCAGTTCTTC.